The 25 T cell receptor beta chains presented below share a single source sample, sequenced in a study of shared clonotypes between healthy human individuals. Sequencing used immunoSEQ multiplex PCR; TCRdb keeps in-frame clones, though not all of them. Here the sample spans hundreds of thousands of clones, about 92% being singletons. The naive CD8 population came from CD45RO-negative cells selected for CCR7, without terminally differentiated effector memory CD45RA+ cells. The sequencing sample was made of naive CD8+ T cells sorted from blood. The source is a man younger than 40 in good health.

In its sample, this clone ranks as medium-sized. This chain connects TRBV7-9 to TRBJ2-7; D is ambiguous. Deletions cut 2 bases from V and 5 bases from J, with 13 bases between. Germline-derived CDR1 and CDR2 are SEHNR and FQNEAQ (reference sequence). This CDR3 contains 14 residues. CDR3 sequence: CASSLLTGADEQYF. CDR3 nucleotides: TGTGCCAGCAGCTTATTAACGGGTGCAGACGAGCAGTACTTC.

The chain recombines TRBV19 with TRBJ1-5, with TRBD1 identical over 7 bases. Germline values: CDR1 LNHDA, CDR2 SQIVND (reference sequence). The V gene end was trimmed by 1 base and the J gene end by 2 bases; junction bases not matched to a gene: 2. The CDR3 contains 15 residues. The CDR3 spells CASSIVQGGNQPQHF. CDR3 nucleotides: TGTGCCAGTAGTATAGTCCAGGGGGGCAATCAGCCCCAGCATTTT.

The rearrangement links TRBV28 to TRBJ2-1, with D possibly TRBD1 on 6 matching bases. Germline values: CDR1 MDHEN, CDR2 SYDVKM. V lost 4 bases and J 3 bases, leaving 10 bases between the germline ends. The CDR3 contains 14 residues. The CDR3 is CASSSYRVYNEQFF. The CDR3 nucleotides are TGTGCCAGCAGTTCATACAGGGTCTACAATGAGCAGTTCTTC.

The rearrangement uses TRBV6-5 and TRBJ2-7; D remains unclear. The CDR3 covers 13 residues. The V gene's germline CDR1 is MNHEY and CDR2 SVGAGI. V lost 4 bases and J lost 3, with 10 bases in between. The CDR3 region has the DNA TGTGCCAGCAGTTCTGGGCCACGCTACGAGCAGTACTTC. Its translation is CASSSGPRYEQYF.

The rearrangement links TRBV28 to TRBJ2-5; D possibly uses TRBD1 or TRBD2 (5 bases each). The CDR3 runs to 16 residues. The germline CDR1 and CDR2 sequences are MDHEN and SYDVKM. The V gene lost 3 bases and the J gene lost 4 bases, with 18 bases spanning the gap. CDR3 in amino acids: CASSLGVSGILETQYF. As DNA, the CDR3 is TGTGCCAGCAGTTTGGGGGTATCGGGGATTCTAGAGACCCAGTACTTC.

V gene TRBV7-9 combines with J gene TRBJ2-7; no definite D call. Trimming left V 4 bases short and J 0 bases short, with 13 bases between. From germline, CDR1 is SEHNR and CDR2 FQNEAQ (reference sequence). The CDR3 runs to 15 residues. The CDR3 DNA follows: TGTGCCAGCAGCTCCTGGACGGAGAGCTCCTACGAGCAGTACTTC. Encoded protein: CASSSWTESSYEQYF.

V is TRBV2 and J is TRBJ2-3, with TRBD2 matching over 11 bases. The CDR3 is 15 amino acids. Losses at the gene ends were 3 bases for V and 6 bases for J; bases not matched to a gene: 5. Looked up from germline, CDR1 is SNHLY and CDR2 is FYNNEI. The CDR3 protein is CASSDTSGSGDTQYF. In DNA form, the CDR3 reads TGTGCCAGCAGTGACACTAGCGGGAGTGGTGATACGCAGTATTTT.

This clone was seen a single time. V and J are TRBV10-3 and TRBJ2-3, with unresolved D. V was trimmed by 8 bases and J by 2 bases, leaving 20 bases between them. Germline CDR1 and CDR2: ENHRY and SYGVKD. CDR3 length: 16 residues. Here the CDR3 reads CAIVVICFRSTDTQYF. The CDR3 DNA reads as TGTGCCATCGTGGTGATCTGCTTTAGGTCCACAGATACGCAGTATTTT.

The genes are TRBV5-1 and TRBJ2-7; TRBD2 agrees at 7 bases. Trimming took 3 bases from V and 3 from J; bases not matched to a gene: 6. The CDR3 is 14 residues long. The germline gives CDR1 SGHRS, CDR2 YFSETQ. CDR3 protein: CASSSGTTVYEQYF. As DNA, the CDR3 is TGCGCCAGCAGCTCGGGGACTACCGTCTACGAGCAGTACTTC.

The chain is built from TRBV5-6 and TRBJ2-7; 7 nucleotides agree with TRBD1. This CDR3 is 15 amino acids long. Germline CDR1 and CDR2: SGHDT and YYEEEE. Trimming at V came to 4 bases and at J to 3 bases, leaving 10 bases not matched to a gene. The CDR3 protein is CASSAGGVPLYEQYF. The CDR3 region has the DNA TGTGCCAGCAGCGCAGGGGGAGTTCCCCTCTACGAGCAGTACTTC.

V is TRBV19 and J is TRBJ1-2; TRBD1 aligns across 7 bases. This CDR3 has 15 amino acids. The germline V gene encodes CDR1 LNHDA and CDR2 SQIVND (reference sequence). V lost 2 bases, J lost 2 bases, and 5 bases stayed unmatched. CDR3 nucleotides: TGTGCCAGTAGTATATTTCAGGGACAGAACTATGGCTACACCTTC. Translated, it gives CASSIFQGQNYGYTF.

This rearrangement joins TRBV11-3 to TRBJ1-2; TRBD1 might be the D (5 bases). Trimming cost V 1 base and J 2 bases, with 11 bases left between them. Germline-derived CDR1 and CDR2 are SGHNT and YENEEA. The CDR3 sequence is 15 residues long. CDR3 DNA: TGTGCCAGCAGCTTAGTGACAGAAAAAAACTATGGCTACACCTTC. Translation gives CASSLVTEKNYGYTF.

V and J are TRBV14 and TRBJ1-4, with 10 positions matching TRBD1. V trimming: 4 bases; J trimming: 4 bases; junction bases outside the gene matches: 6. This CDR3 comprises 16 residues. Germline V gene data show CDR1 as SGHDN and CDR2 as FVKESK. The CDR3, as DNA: TGTGCCAGCAGCCTGGGACAGGGGACCTATAATGAAAAACTGTTTTTT. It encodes CASSLGQGTYNEKLFF.

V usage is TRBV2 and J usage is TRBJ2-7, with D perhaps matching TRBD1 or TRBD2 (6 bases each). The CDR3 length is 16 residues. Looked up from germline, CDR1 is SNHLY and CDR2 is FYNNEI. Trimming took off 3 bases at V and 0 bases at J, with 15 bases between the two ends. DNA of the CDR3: TGTGCCAGCAGTGATCCCCCTTCGGGGGCCTCCTACGAGCAGTACTTC. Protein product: CASSDPPSGASYEQYF.

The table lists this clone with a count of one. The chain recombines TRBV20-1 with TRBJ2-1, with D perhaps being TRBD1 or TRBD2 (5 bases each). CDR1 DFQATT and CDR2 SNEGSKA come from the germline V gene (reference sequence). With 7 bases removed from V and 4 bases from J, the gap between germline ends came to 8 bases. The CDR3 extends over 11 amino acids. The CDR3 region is CSGDEYNEQFF. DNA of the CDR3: TGCAGTGGGGACGAGTACAATGAGCAGTTCTTC.

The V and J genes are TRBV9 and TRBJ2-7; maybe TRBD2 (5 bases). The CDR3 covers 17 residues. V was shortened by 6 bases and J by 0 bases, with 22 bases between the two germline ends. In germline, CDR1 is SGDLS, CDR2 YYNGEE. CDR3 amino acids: CASTEGSSVSSSYEQYF. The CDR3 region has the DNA TGTGCCAGCACCGAGGGAAGTAGCGTCTCTAGCTCCTACGAGCAGTACTTC.

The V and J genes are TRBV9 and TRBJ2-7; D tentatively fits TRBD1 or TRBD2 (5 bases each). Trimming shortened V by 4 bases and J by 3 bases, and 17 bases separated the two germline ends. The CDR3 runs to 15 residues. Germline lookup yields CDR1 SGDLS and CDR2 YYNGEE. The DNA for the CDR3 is TGTGCCAGCAGCTTATTGCCGGGACCGATCTACGAGCAGTACTTC. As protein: CASSLLPGPIYEQYF.

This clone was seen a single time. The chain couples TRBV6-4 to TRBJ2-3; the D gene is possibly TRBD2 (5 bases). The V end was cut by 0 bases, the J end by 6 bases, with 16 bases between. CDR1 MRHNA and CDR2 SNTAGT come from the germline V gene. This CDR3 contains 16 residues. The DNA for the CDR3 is TGTGCCAGCAGTGACTCAGCTGAGGACCCGGGGGATACGCAGTATTTT. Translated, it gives CASSDSAEDPGDTQYF.

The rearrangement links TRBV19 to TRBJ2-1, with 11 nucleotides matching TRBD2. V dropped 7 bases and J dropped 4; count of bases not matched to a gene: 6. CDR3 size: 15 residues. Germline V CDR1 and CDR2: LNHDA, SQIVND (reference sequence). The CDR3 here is CASISTSGSYNEQFF. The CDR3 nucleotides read TGTGCCAGTATTTCTACTAGCGGGAGTTACAATGAGCAGTTCTTC.

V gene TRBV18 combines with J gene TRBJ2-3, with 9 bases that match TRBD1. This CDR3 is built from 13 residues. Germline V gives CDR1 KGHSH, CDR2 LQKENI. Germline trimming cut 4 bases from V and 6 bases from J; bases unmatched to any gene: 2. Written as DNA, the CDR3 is TGTGCCAGCTCACGGACAGGGGCGGATACGCAGTATTTT. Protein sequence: CASSRTGADTQYF.

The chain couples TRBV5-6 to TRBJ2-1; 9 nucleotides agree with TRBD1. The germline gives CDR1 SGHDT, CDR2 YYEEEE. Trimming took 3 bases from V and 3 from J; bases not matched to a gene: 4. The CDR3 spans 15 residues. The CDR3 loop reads CASSWDRDYYNEQFF. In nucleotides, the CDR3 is TGTGCCAGCAGCTGGGACAGGGATTACTACAATGAGCAGTTCTTC.

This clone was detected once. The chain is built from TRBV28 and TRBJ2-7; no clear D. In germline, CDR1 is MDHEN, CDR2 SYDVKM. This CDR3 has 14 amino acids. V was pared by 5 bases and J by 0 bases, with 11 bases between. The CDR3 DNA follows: TGTGCCAGCAGTCTTGCCGGATTCTCCTACGAGCAGTACTTC. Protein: CASSLAGFSYEQYF.

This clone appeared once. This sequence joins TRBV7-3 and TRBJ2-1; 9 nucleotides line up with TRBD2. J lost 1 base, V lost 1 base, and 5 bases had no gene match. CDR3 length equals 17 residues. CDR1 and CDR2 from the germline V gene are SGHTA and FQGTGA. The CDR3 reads CASSLSPAGGSYNEQFF. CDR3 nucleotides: TGTGCCAGCAGCTTAAGTCCAGCGGGAGGATCCTACAATGAGCAGTTCTTC.

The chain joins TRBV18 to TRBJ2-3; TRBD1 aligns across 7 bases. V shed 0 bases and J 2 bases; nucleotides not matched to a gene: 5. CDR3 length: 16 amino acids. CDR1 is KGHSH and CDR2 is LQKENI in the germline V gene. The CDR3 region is CASSPPDRWDTDTQYF. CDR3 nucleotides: TGTGCCAGCTCACCACCGGACAGGTGGGACACAGATACGCAGTATTTT.

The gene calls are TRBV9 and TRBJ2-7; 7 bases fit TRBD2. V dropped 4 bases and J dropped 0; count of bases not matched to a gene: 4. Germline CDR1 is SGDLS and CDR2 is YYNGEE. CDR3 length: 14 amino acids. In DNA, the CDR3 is TGTGCCAGCAGCCCCGGGGGGAGCTCCTACGAGCAGTACTTC. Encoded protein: CASSPGGSSYEQYF.